Given below is one TCR beta chain in context. This specimen comes from a study of blood T cell repertoires in COVID-19. Study summary: Italy, Spain and the United States were the sources of the convalescent and acute COVID-19 samples. The cDNA or gDNA used as material had been derived from T cells, B-cell-depleted T cells, or PBMCs.

As processed by the authors: Cell counts per sample came from amplifying reference gene primers. The table came from immunoSEQ multiplex PCR; TCRdb's copy has only in-frame clones and leaves some out. V and J calls and clone size are those listed in that table; D and trimming were worked out from the DNA. Counted here are 170,000 or so clones, approximately 91% occurring once; the ten biggest clones make up 0.45% to 0.65%. The TCR originated in a man aged 50 or older with acute or convalescent COVID-19. Material for sequencing was peripheral blood.

The CDR3 reads CASSLIAGETDTQYF. Here the CDR3 DNA reads TGCGCCAGCAGCTTGATAGCGGGAGAGACAGATACGCAGTATTTT. The gene calls are TRBV5-1 and TRBJ2-3, with TRBD2 matching over 9 bases. Trimming took 1 base from V and 3 from J; bases not matched to a gene: 3. Germline V gives CDR1 SGHRS, CDR2 YFSETQ. The CDR3 loop spans 15 amino acids.